This T cell receptor (beta chain) was identified during a study of cytomegalovirus exposure and HLA in healthy donors. Study overall: Of the donors genotyped, approximately 430 in all, less than 90% fell in the Caucasian-associated ancestry cluster. Study-level points and caveats: In a later analysis, HLA-associated beta chains showed higher expansion and lower generation probabilities than comparable chains.

The PCR was carried out with 60 Vbeta primers and 13 Jbeta primers. Assay: immunoSEQ multiplex PCR; the TCRdb copy retains only in-frame clones and omits some. Among 150,000 to 200,000 clones listed, around two thirds were seen once. Nominal health characterized the donors when sampled, though unrecorded immune exposures were likely. To note about this clone: Its target is not known.

The receptor's source is a man younger than 40 in good health and CMV-seropositive. Material: PBMCs.

Written as DNA, the CDR3 is TGTGCCAGCAGCCCAGGGGTGAACAGGGAGCTGTTTTTT. This encodes CASSPGVNRELFF. This chain joins TRBV7-3 and TRBJ2-2; possibly TRBD1 for D (6 bases). Germline lookup yields CDR1 SGHTA and CDR2 FQGTGA. This CDR3 contains 13 residues. V lost 5 bases and J lost 9, with 13 bases in between.